The 19 T cell receptor beta chains below were found in one sample sequenced in a study of cytomegalovirus exposure and HLA in healthy donors. Primers: 60 Vbeta forward and 13 Jbeta reverse. Repertoires were generated with immunoSEQ multiplex PCR, while TCRdb's copy carries only in-frame clones and drops some. The table shows 100,000 to 150,000 clones, with 81% occurring only once. Material: PBMCs. These receptor sequences come from a woman between 40 and 55 years old in good health and CMV-seronegative.

The chain couples TRBV19 to TRBJ2-2; 14 bases align to TRBD2. The V gene end was trimmed by 7 bases and the J gene end by 6 bases; junction bases not matched to a gene: 4. The CDR3 extends over 15 amino acids. Germline assignment: CDR1 LNHDA and CDR2 SQIVND (reference sequence). For the CDR3, the DNA is TGTGCCAGTACCCCGGGACTAGCGGGAGCCGGGGAGCTGTTTTTT. Translated, it gives CASTPGLAGAGELFF. Filled out from reference TRBV19 and TRBJ2-2, the complete variable domain reads DGGITQSPKYLFRKEGQNVTLSCEQNLNHDAMYWYRQDPGQGLRLIYYSQIVNDFQKGDIAEGYSVSREKKESFPLTVTSAQKNPTAFYLCASTPGLAGAGELFFGEGSRLTVL.

The chain carries TRBV6-1 and TRBJ1-2; 9 bases match TRBD1. Per the germline V gene, CDR1 is MNHNS and CDR2 is SASEGT. The CDR3 has 16 residues. The V and J ends lost 4 bases and 4 bases, in that order; junction bases with no gene match: 10. The CDR3 loop is CASSGSDRGVGYGYTF. The CDR3 nucleotides are TGTGCCAGCAGTGGGTCGGACAGGGGTGTCGGCTATGGCTACACCTTC.

V is TRBV5-1 and J is TRBJ2-6, with 15 nucleotides matching TRBD2. CDR3 length: 20 amino acids. The trim removed 0 bases at V and 1 base at J, leaving 5 bases unmatched. Germline CDR1 and CDR2: SGHRS and YFSETQ. DNA for the CDR3: TGCGCCAGCAGCTTGGAAGGGACTAGCGGGAGGAAGTCTGGGGCCAACGTCCTGACTTTC. It encodes CASSLEGTSGRKSGANVLTF.

The chain joins TRBV25-1 to TRBJ2-2; 12 bases fit TRBD2. With 6 bases clipped from V and 6 bases from J, the junction kept 11 bases outside the gene matches. The CDR3 length is 17 residues. CDR1 MGHDK and CDR2 SYGVNS come from the germline V gene. CDR3 residues: CASSPTRTSGVAGELFF. In DNA, the CDR3 is TGTGCCAGCAGCCCGACCCGGACTAGCGGGGTGGCCGGGGAGCTGTTTTTT. The full variable domain, its missing parts supplied by reference TRBV25-1 and TRBJ2-2, is EADIYQTPRYLVIGTGKKITLECSQTMGHDKMYWYQQDPGMELHLIHYSYGVNSTEKGDLSSESTVSRIRTEHFPLTLESARPSHTSQYLCASSPTRTSGVAGELFFGEGSRLTVL.

The chain is built from TRBV27 and TRBJ2-5, with TRBD1 matching over 7 bases. The CDR3 is 12 residues long. Germline V gene lookup returns CDR1 MNHEY and CDR2 SMNVEV (reference sequence). V was pared by 6 bases and J by 4 bases, with 2 bases of the junction left unmatched. The CDR3 sequence: CASRTGLETQYF. CDR3 nucleotides: TGTGCCAGCAGGACAGGGTTAGAGACCCAGTACTTC.

The rearrangement uses TRBV4-1 and TRBJ2-3, with 10 bases aligning to TRBD1. The CDR3 covers 16 residues. Germline values: CDR1 MGHRA, CDR2 YSYEKL. After removal of 2 bases from V and 3 bases from J, the junction contained 5 bases not matched to a gene. CDR3 nucleotide sequence: TGCGCCAGCAGCCAATACGACAGGGGGCGAACAGATACGCAGTATTTT. Residues: CASSQYDRGRTDTQYF.

This chain links TRBV11-2 with TRBJ2-3; D is possibly TRBD2 (6 bases). This CDR3 is 16 amino acids long. Per the germline V gene, CDR1 is SGHAT and CDR2 is FQNNGV. V lost 7 bases and J 2 bases, leaving 19 bases between the germline ends. The DNA of the CDR3 is TGTGCCAGCACGAGTGGGGGGAAGCCCAACACAGATACGCAGTATTTT. Translation: CASTSGGKPNTDTQYF.

The rearrangement uses TRBV19 and TRBJ2-3, with D perhaps matching TRBD2 (5 bases). The CDR3 is 14 amino acids. V was trimmed by 5 bases and J by 2 bases, leaving 11 bases between them. Per germline, CDR1 LNHDA and CDR2 SQIVND (reference sequence). This CDR3 reads CASSFKGDTDTQYF. CDR3 nucleotide sequence: TGTGCCAGTAGTTTCAAGGGAGACACAGATACGCAGTATTTT.

DNA for the CDR3: TGTGCCAGCAGCGCCCAGAGCGGGGTCCTCTACGAGCAGTACTTC. Amino acids: CASSAQSGVLYEQYF. The V gene is TRBV7-2, the J gene TRBJ2-7; 7 bases map to TRBD2. The J segment lost 3 bases and the V segment lost 5 bases, leaving 10 bases of the junction unmatched. The CDR3 runs to 15 residues. CDR1 and CDR2 from the germline V gene are SGHTA and FQGNSA.

The genes are TRBV18 and TRBJ1-2; D not resolved. V was trimmed by 1 base and J by 6 bases, leaving 18 bases between them. Germline V CDR1 and CDR2: KGHSH, LQKENI. The CDR3 loop spans 16 amino acids. In nucleotides, the CDR3 is TGTGCCAGCTCACCACAGTGGGCTCCTCCGGCTCATGGCTACACCTTC. Translating it yields CASSPQWAPPAHGYTF.

The chain couples TRBV19 to TRBJ1-2; TRBD1 matches 8 bases. The CDR3 length is 14 residues. Germline CDR1 LNHDA, CDR2 SQIVND (reference sequence). Trimming at V came to 5 bases and at J to 4 bases, leaving 6 bases not matched to a gene. CDR3 protein: CASSSRDRLYGYTF. The CDR3 DNA is TGTGCCAGTAGTTCCCGGGACAGGCTCTATGGCTACACCTTC.

This clone was seen many times. The chain joins TRBV10-1 to TRBJ2-3; D perhaps matches TRBD2 (5 bases). Trimming shortened V by 3 bases and J by 1 base, and 5 bases separated the two germline ends. Germline CDR1 reads WNHNN; CDR2 reads SYGVQD (reference sequence). This CDR3 comprises 13 residues. In DNA form, the CDR3 reads TGCGCCAGCAGTGACGGGGGCACAGATACGCAGTATTTT. It specifies CASSDGGTDTQYF.

This clone has a handful of counts. The CDR3 reads CASSESGGASEQYF. Here the CDR3 DNA reads TGTGCCAGCAGTGAAAGCGGGGGGGCCAGCGAGCAGTACTTC. J is TRBJ2-7 and V is TRBV6-1; 10 nucleotides align to TRBD2. Germline V CDR1 and CDR2: MNHNS, SASEGT. Trimming cost V 2 bases and J 6 bases; bases outside gene matches: 4. This CDR3 is 14 amino acids long.

This clone was seen once. This chain links TRBV28 with TRBJ1-6; 7 nucleotides align to TRBD1. V dropped 10 bases and J dropped 9; count of bases not matched to a gene: 9. Germline V gene sequence: CDR1 MDHEN, CDR2 SYDVKM. This CDR3 has 13 residues. CDR3 bases: TGTGCCAACCAAGACAGGGACGGTTCACCCCTCCACTTT. It encodes CANQDRDGSPLHF.

The J gene is TRBJ1-1, the V gene TRBV29-1; 8 bases line up with TRBD1. With 5 bases clipped from V and 0 bases from J, the junction kept 5 bases outside the gene matches. CDR3 length: 14 amino acids. Looked up from germline, CDR1 is SQVTM and CDR2 is ANQGSEA. The CDR3 is CSVKDRDMNTEAFF. DNA of the CDR3: TGCAGCGTTAAGGACAGGGATATGAACACTGAAGCTTTCTTT.

The chain couples TRBV28 to TRBJ2-5; 9 nucleotides match TRBD2. CDR1 is MDHEN and CDR2 is SYDVKM in the germline V gene. This CDR3 contains 15 residues. V lost 8 bases to trimming and J lost 4 bases; unmatched junction nucleotides: 11. The CDR3 loop is CASLTRTSVGETQYF. The CDR3 DNA follows: TGTGCCAGCCTCACTCGGACTAGCGTTGGAGAGACCCAGTACTTC. Combining the CDR3 with reference TRBV28 and TRBJ2-5 gives the whole variable domain DVKVTQSSRYLVKRTGEKVFLECVQDMDHENMFWYRQDPGLGLRLIYFSYDVKMKEKGDIPEGYSVSREKKERFSLILESASTNQTSMYLCASLTRTSVGETQYFGPGTRLLVL.

The V gene is TRBV7-9, the J gene TRBJ1-2, with a weak D call TRBD1 (5 bases). The germline V gene has CDR1 SEHNR and CDR2 FQNEAQ (reference sequence). The CDR3 spans 16 residues. The V and J ends lost 2 bases and 7 bases respectively, with 20 bases between them. CDR3 coding DNA: TGTGCCAGCAGCTTACAGGCCGTCAGGGAGGTCTCTGGCTACACCTTC. It translates to CASSLQAVREVSGYTF.

The V gene is TRBV2, the J gene TRBJ2-1, with a possible D match to TRBD2 (7 bases). The CDR3 is made up of 13 amino acids. Germline-derived CDR1 and CDR2 are SNHLY and FYNNEI. Trimming pared 7 bases from V and 9 bases from J, leaving 16 bases between. CDR3 DNA: TGTGCCAGCATTTATCCGGGGGGCAGTGAGCAGTTCTTC. It encodes CASIYPGGSEQFF.

V gene TRBV19 combines with J gene TRBJ2-3, with TRBD2 matching over 7 bases. The CDR3 is 15 residues long. V shed 6 bases and J 1 base; nucleotides not matched to a gene: 7. In germline, CDR1 is LNHDA, CDR2 SQIVND (reference sequence). CDR3 amino acids: CASRVSGARTDTQYF. The DNA for the CDR3 is TGTGCCAGTAGGGTAAGCGGGGCCCGCACAGATACGCAGTATTTT.